The sequence of this T cell receptor (beta chain) was determined in a study of blood T cell repertoires in COVID-19. Study background: T cells, B-cell-depleted T cells, or PBMCs provided the cDNA or gDNA that served as material.

Those who participated ranged in age from roughly 18 to 100 years and resided in roughly 26 US areas. Assignment of participants to cohorts was predicated upon participant-reported clinical history. Study processing details: Reference gene primers were amplified, and this amplification served to estimate nucleated cell counts. The repertoire was sequenced with immunoSEQ multiplex PCR; TCRdb's copy has only in-frame clones and lacks some. The V and J calls and the clone size are those of that table, but D and trimming were determined from the DNA. The sample lists over 350,000 clones; around nine tenths were seen once. This TCR came from a woman between 45 and 65 years old who had recovered from COVID-19. Material for sequencing was PBMCs or T cells enriched from blood (not recorded which).

CDR3 loop: CASSQDPGQGSIFGNTIYF. The CDR3 nucleotides read TGTGCCAGCAGCCAAGATCCCGGGCAGGGGTCTATCTTTGGAAACACCATATATTTT. The V and J genes are TRBV4-2 and TRBJ1-3; a possible D gene is TRBD1 (6 bases). V lost 0 bases, J lost 3 bases, and 21 bases lay in between. CDR1 LGHNA and CDR2 YNFKEQ come from the germline V gene. This CDR3 spans 19 amino acids.